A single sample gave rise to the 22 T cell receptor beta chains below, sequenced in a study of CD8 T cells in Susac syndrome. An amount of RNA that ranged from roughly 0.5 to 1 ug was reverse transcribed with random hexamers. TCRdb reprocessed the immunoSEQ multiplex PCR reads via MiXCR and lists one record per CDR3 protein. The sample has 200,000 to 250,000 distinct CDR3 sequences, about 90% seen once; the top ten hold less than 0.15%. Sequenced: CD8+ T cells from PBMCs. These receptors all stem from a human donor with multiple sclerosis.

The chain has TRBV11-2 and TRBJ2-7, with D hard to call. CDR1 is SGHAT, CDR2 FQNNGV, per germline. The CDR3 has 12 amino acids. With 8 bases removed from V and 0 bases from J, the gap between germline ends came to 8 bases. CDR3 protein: CASGPTSYEQYF. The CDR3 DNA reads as TGTGCCAGCGGTCCTACCTCCTACGAGCAGTACTTC.

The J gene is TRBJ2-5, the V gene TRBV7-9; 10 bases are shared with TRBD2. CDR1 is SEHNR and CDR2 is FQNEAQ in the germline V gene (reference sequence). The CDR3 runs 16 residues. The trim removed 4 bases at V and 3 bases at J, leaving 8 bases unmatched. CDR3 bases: TGTGCCAGCAGCTCGCCTAGCGGGAGTGTGGAAGAGACCCAGTACTTC. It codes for CASSSPSGSVEETQYF.

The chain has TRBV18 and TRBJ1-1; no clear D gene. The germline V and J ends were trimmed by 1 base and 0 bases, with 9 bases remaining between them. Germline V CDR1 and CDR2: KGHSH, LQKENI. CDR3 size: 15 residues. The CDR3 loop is CASSPREGLNTEAFF. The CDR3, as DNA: TGTGCCAGCTCACCACGAGAGGGTCTGAACACTGAAGCTTTCTTT.

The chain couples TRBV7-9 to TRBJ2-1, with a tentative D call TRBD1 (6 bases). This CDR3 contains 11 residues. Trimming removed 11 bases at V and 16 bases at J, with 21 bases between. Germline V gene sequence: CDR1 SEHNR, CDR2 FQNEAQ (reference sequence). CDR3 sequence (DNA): TGTGCCTCGCGAGGGGACAAAAAAGAATTCTTC. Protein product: CASRGDKKEFF.

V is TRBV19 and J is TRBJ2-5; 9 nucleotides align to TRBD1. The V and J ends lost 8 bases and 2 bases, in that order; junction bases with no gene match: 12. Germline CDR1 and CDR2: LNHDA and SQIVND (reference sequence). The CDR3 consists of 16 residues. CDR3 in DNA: TGTGCCAGTGGGGACAGGGATCATTATGTGCAAGAGACCCAGTACTTC. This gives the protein CASGDRDHYVQETQYF.

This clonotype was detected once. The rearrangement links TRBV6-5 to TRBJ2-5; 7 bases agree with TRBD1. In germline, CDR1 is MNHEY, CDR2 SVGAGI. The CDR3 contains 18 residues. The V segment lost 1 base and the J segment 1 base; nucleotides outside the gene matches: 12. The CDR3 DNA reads TGTGCCAGCAGTTACTTGAGGGGGACAGAAGGCGGCCAAGAGACCCAGTACTTC. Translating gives CASSYLRGTEGGQETQYF.

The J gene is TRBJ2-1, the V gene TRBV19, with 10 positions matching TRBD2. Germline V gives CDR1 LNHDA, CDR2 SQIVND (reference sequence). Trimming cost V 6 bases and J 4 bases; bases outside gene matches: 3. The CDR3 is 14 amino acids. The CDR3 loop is CASRGLATYNEQFF. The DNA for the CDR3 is TGTGCCAGTAGGGGACTAGCGACATACAATGAGCAGTTCTTC.

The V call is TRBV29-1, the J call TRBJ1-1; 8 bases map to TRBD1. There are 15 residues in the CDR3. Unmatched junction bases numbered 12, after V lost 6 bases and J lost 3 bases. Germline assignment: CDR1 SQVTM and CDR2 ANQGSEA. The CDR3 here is CSVAGTGRGDTEAFF. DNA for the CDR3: TGCAGCGTGGCCGGGACAGGTAGAGGGGACACTGAAGCTTTCTTT.

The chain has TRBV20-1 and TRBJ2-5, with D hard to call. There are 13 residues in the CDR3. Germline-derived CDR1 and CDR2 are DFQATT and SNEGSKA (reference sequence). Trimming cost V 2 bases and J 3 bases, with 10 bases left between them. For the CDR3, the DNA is TGCAGTGCTAGACCTCGGACGGAAGAGACCCAGTACTTC. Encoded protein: CSARPRTEETQYF.

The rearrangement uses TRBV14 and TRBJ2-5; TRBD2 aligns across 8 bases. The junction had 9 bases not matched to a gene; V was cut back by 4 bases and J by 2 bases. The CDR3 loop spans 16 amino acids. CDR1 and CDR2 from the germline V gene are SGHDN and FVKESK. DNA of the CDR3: TGTGCCAGCAGCCCCTTAGCGGGGCTCGTTCAAGAGACCCAGTACTTC. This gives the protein CASSPLAGLVQETQYF.

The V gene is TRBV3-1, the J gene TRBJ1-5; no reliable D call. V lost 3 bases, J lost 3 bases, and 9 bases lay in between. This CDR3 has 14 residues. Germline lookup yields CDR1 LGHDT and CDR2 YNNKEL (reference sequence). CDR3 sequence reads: CASSHGIANQPQHF. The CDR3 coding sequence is TGTGCCAGCAGCCATGGGATAGCCAATCAGCCCCAGCATTTT.

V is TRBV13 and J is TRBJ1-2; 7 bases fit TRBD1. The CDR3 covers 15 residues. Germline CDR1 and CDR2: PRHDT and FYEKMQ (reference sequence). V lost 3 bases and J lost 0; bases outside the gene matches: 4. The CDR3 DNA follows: TGTGCCAGCAGCTTGGGGGACAGTCCTAACTATGGCTACACCTTC. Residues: CASSLGDSPNYGYTF.

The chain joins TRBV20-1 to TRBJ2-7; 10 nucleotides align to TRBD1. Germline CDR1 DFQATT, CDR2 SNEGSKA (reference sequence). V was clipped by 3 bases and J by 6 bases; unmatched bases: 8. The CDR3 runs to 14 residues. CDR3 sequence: CSASVIGTGVEQYF. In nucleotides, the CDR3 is TGCAGTGCTAGCGTTATCGGGACAGGGGTCGAGCAGTACTTC.

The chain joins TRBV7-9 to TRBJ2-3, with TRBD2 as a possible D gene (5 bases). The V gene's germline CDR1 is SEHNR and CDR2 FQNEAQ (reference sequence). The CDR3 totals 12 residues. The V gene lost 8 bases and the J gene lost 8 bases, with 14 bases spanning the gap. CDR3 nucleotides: TGTGCCAGCGTCGGACTGTTAAGTACGCAGTATTTT. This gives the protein CASVGLLSTQYF. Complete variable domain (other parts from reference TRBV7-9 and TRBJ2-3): DTGVSQNPRHKITKRGQNVTFRCDPISEHNRLYWYRQTLGQGPEFLTYFQNEAQLEKSRLLSDRFSAERPKGSFSTLEIQRTEQGDSAMYLCASVGLLSTQYFGPGTRLTVL.

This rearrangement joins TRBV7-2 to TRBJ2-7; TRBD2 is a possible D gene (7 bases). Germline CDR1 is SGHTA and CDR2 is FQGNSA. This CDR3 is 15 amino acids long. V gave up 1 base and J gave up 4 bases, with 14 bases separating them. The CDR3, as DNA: TGTGCCAGCAGCTTAGGAGGGGGAGCGGGATACGAGCAGTACTTC. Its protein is CASSLGGGAGYEQYF.

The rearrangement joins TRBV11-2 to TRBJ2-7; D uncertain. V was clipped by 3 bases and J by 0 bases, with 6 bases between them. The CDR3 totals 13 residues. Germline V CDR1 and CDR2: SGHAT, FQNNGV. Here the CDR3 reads CASSLMVSYEQYF. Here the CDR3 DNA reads TGTGCCAGCAGCTTGATGGTCTCCTACGAGCAGTACTTC. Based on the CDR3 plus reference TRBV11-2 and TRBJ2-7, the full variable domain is EAGVAQSPRYKIIEKRQSVAFWCNPISGHATLYWYQQILGQGPKLLIQFQNNGVVDDSQLPKDRFSAERLKGVDSTLKIQPAKLEDSAVYLCASSLMVSYEQYFGPGTRLTVT.

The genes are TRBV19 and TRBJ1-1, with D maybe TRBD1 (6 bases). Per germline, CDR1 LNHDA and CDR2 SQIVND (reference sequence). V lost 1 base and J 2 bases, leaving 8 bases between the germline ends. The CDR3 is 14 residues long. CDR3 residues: CASSIGDTNTEAFF. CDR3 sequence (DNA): TGTGCCAGTAGTATAGGGGACACCAACACTGAAGCTTTCTTT.

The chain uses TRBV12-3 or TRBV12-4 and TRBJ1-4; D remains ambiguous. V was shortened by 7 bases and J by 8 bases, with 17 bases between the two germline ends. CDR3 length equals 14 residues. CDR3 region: CASMLSPGREKLFF. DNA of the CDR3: TGTGCCAGCATGCTTTCGCCTGGGAGGGAAAAACTGTTTTTT.

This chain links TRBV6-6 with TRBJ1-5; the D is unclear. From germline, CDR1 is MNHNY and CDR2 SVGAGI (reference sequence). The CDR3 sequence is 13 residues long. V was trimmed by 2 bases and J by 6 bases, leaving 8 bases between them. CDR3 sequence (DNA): TGTGCCAGCAGTTACCCTGGCCCTCAGCCCCAGCATTTT. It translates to CASSYPGPQPQHF.

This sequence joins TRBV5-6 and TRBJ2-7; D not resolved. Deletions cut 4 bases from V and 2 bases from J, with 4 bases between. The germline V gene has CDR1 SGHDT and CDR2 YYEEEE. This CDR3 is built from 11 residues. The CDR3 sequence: CASSIAYEQYF. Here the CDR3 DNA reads TGTGCCAGCAGCATCGCCTACGAGCAGTACTTC.

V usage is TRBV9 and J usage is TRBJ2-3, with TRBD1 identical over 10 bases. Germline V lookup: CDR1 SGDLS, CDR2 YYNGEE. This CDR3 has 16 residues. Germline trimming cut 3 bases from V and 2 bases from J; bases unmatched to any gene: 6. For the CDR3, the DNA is TGTGCCAGCAGCGCCATGGGACAGGGGAACACAGATACGCAGTATTTT. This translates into CASSAMGQGNTDTQYF.

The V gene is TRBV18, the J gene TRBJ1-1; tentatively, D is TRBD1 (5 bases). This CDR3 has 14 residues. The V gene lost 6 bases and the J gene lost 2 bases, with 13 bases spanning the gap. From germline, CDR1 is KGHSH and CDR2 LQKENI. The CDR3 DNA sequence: TGTGCCAGCTCCCCTACAGGAGATAACACTGAAGCTTTCTTT. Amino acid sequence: CASSPTGDNTEAFF.